This T cell receptor beta chain comes out of a study of CXCR3-negative and CXCR3-positive naive CD8 T cells. UMI-labeled TRB cDNA libraries were prepared by 5' RACE. TCRdb reprocessed the 5' RACE reads, keeping one entry per CDR3 protein, no DNA. Here the sample table reports about 40,000 distinct CDR3 sequences. This CDR3 is 15 amino acids long. Germline CDR1 SQVTM, CDR2 ANQGSEA. This rearrangement joins TRBV29-1 to TRBJ2-1; absent DNA, TCRdb's TRBD1 call cannot be checked. The sequence was collected from a human donor in good health. Some clones in this sample may be carry-over from other donors' samples. The sequencing sample was made of memory CD8+ T cells from blood. Here the CDR3 reads CSVELQGTLYNEQFF.